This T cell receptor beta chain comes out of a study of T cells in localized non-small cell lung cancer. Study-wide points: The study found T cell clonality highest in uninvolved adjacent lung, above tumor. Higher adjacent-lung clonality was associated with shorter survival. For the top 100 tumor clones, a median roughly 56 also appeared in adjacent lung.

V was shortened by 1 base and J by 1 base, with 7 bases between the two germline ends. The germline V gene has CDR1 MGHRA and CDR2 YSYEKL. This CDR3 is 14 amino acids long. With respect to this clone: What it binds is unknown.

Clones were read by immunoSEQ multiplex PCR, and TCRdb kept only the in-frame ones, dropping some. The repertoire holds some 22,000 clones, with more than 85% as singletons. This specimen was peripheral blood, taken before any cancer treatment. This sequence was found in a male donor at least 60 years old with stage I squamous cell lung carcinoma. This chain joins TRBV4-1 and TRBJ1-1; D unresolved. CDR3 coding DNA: TGCGCCAGCAGCCAAGTAGGTCCGAACACTGAAGCTTTCTTT. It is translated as CASSQVGPNTEAFF.